The T cell receptor beta chain described here comes from a study of cytomegalovirus exposure and HLA in healthy donors. Study-wide background: About four fifths of some 390 genotyped donors fell in the Caucasian-associated ancestry cluster. Study-level points and caveats: An assumption of roughly uniform sequencing depth across donors underlay the presence/absence analyses.

PCR primers comprised 60 Vbeta and 13 Jbeta primers. Produced via immunoSEQ multiplex PCR; TCRdb's table is partial and in-frame only. The data hold 200,000 to 250,000 clones, with 60% to 80% observed a single time. This clone came up once. Antigen specificity is unknown. Sequences were obtained from PBMCs. The sequence was collected from a woman in her twenties or thirties in good health and CMV-seronegative.

CDR3 in DNA: TGTGCCAGCAGCCTGCCCGGAGCGGGGGGGCCCGGAGATACGCAGTATTTT. Translated: CASSLPGAGGPGDTQYF. J is TRBJ2-3 and V is TRBV5-4; 10 nucleotides match TRBD2. The CDR3 consists of 17 residues. The germline CDR1 and CDR2 sequences are SGHNT and YYREEE (reference sequence). With V trimmed by 4 bases and J by 5 bases, 13 bases remained unmatched.